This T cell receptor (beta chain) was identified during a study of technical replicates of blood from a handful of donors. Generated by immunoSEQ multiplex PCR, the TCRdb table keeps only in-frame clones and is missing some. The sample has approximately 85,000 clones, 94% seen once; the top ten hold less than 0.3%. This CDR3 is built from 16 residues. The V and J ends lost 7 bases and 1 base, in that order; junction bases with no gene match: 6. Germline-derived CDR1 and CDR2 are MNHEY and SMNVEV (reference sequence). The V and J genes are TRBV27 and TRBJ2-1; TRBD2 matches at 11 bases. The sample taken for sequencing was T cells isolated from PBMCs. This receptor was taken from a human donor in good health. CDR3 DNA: TGTGCCAGCAACCCGGGACTAGCGGAATCCTACAATGAGCAGTTCTTC. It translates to CASNPGLAESYNEQFF.